This T cell receptor (beta chain) was sequenced during a study of post-analysis software for immune sequencing data. Study details: Patients had relapsing-remitting, secondary progressive or progressive-relapsing multiple sclerosis; some lacked subtype.

Details on this clonotype: Its specificity is not known.

Unique molecular identifiers were built into the TCR beta cDNA libraries. Using its own MiXCR run on the PCR reads, TCRdb lists one record per CDR3 protein. The sample comprises 350,000 to 500,000 distinct CDR3 sequences, less than 40% of which are singletons, and roughly 8.2% rests with the top ten. The CDR3 covers 14 residues. Germline-derived CDR1 and CDR2 are SGDLS and YYNGEE. Trimming cost V 0 bases and J 10 bases, with 14 bases left between them. Overall study results and limits: Under the F measure, samples that were prepared in one batch clustered strongly together. About 5 TRBV segments were significantly more frequent in patients than in controls. TRBV5-6, TRBV5-1 and TRBV20-1 were among these segments.

This TCR was sampled from a girl aged 2-9 years with multiple sclerosis. The rearrangement joins TRBV9 to TRBJ2-1; D possibly uses TRBD1 or TRBD2 (6 bases each). The sequencing sample was made of blood. CDR3 sequence reads: CASSVGVTGGEQFF. The CDR3 DNA is TGTGCCAGCAGCGTAGGGGTGACAGGAGGGGAGCAGTTCTTC.